This entry lists 27 T cell receptor beta chains sequenced from one sample in a study of T cells after yellow fever vaccination (dated by TCRdb to between 2019 and 2020). Library preparation employed 5' RACE. The sequencer was an Illumina NovaSeq 6000. TCRdb took the public reads, trimmed them with fastp at Q25, ran MiXCR for clone calling and kept in-frame beta chains. For every CDR3 protein sequence, its rows merge into one entry that carries the most common genes and DNA. This sample lists a few hundred thousand distinct CDR3 sequences; approximately 5.2% were detected once. Roughly 3.5% of the sample is in the top ten clones. This specimen's treatment or condition label, per the study, means: live attenuated yellow fever vaccine strain. The sequencing here drew on CD4+ T cells sorted from PBMCs, taken on the day of the yellow fever booster vaccination. All receptors derive from a man younger than 35 who received the YFV17D yellow fever vaccine.

This clonotype has at least ten counts. The gene calls are TRBV29-1 and TRBJ1-1; TRBD1 might be the D (5 bases). This CDR3 has 15 residues. Trimming left V 4 bases short and J 2 bases short, with 17 bases between. Per germline, CDR1 SQVTM and CDR2 ANQGSEA. This CDR3 is CSVAQLRTLNTEAFF. For the CDR3, the DNA is TGCAGCGTTGCCCAACTCCGGACACTTAACACTGAAGCTTTCTTT.

CDR3 sequence reads: CASSPKSTDTQYF. In nucleotides, the CDR3 is TGTGCCAGCAGCCCCAAAAGCACAGATACGCAGTATTTT. The chain couples TRBV5-4 to TRBJ2-3; D is unclear. V was pared by 4 bases and J by 0 bases, with 6 bases between. The CDR3 has 13 amino acids. The germline CDR1 and CDR2 sequences are SGHNT and YYREEE (reference sequence). Combining the CDR3 with reference TRBV5-4 and TRBJ2-3 gives the whole variable domain ETGVTQSPTHLIKTRGQQVTLRCSSQSGHNTVSWYQQALGQGPQFIFQYYREEENGRGNFPPRFSGLQFPNYSSELNVNALELDDSALYLCASSPKSTDTQYFGPGTRLTVL.

This clonotype was counted at least ten times. The chain links TRBV5-1 to TRBJ2-5, with 8 bases identical to TRBD1. With 3 bases clipped from V and 4 bases from J, the junction kept 5 bases outside the gene matches. CDR1 SGHRS and CDR2 YFSETQ come from the germline V gene. The CDR3 is 14 residues long. CDR3 protein: CASSSRDRLETQYF. The CDR3 bases are TGCGCCAGCAGCTCCCGGGACAGGTTAGAGACCCAGTACTTC.

This clonotype was detected ten times or more. The rearrangement uses TRBV5-1 and TRBJ2-6, with a tentative D call TRBD1 (6 bases). V lost 4 bases to trimming and J lost 2 bases, with 10 bases between them. Germline V CDR1 and CDR2: SGHRS, YFSETQ. CDR3 length equals 15 residues. CDR3 DNA sequence: TGCGCCAGCAGCCTGCAGGGGACTGGGGCCAACGTCCTGACTTTC. It specifies CASSLQGTGANVLTF.

The rearrangement links TRBV7-8 to TRBJ1-4; D is perhaps TRBD1 (5 bases). V shed 5 bases and J shed 7 bases, with 11 bases lying between them. Looked up from germline, CDR1 is SGHVS and CDR2 is FQNEAQ. The CDR3 totals 13 residues. The CDR3 sequence: CASSRDGTEKLFF. CDR3 sequence (DNA): TGTGCCAGCAGCCGGGACGGTACTGAAAAACTGTTTTTT.

This clonotype was recorded many times. This chain uses TRBV5-6 with TRBJ2-3, with 9 positions matching TRBD1. The CDR3 contains 15 residues. Germline assignment: CDR1 SGHDT and CDR2 YYEEEE. V shed 4 bases, J shed 4 bases, and the junction held 7 bases outside the gene matches. CDR3: CASSPIQGASDTQYF. CDR3 nucleotide sequence: TGTGCCAGCAGCCCTATACAGGGGGCCTCAGATACGCAGTATTTT.

Many counts were recorded for this clonotype. The rearrangement joins TRBV6-2 or TRBV6-3 to TRBJ2-1; 7 bases line up with TRBD2. CDR1 is MNHEY and CDR2 is SVGEGT in the germline V gene. Unmatched junction bases numbered 7, after V lost 5 bases and J lost 12 bases. The CDR3 spans 12 residues. The CDR3 sequence: CASSQGLGVQFF. The CDR3 bases are TGTGCCAGCAGTCAAGGACTAGGAGTGCAGTTCTTC.

In its sample, this clonotype was seen many times. The V and J genes are TRBV7-2 and TRBJ2-5, with D tentatively TRBD2 (5 bases). The CDR3 contains 13 residues. The germline V gene has CDR1 SGHTA and CDR2 FQGNSA. Deletions cut 8 bases from V and 3 bases from J, with 13 bases between. The CDR3, as DNA: TGTGCCAGCCGGTGGAGGATTGAAGAGACCCAGTACTTC. Protein: CASRWRIEETQYF.

The chain is built from TRBV7-7 and TRBJ2-2, with 10 bases that match TRBD2. This CDR3 region has 21 residues. The trim removed 3 bases at V and 2 bases at J, leaving 18 bases unmatched. Per the germline V gene, CDR1 is SSHAT and CDR2 is FNYEAQ (reference sequence). CDR3 region: CASSLISGGGPTPQNTGELFF. DNA for the CDR3: TGTGCCAGCAGCTTGATCAGCGGGGGGGGCCCCACTCCCCAAAACACCGGGGAGCTGTTTTTT.

This clonotype was seen ten or more times. The rearrangement joins TRBV29-1 to TRBJ2-3, with 10 positions matching TRBD2. V shed 1 base and J 7 bases; nucleotides not matched to a gene: 2. The CDR3 length is 13 residues. CDR1 and CDR2 from the germline V gene are SQVTM and ANQGSEA. CDR3 in DNA: TGCAGCGTTGAAGTTAGCGGGGGGAATACGCAGTATTTT. It encodes CSVEVSGGNTQYF.

There are many counts of this clonotype. The chain is built from TRBV10-3 and TRBJ1-5; 8 bases fit TRBD1. Germline V gene sequence: CDR1 ENHRY, CDR2 SYGVKD. With V trimmed by 2 bases and J by 4 bases, 4 bases remained unmatched. The CDR3 has 15 amino acids. The CDR3 DNA sequence: TGTGCCATCAGTGAGCCGGGACAGGATAATCAGCCCCAGCATTTT. It yields the protein CAISEPGQDNQPQHF.

There are many counts of this clonotype. The chain carries TRBV11-2 and TRBJ2-2; perhaps TRBD1 as D (5 bases). The ends were cut back, 11 bases at V and 6 bases at J, with 22 bases in the middle. The CDR3 totals 15 residues. In germline, CDR1 is SGHAT, CDR2 FQNNGV. The CDR3 is CAGKPVTGFPGELFF. In DNA form, the CDR3 reads TGTGCCGGAAAGCCTGTAACAGGATTCCCCGGGGAGCTGTTTTTT.

The chain links TRBV20-1 to TRBJ1-2; D unresolved. Between the trimmed V and J ends, which lost 3 bases and 8 bases, there was a span of 13 bases. CDR1 is DFQATT, CDR2 SNEGSKA, per germline (reference sequence). This CDR3 has 12 residues. CDR3 residues: CSASEELKGYTF. CDR3 nucleotide sequence: TGCAGTGCTAGTGAGGAATTGAAGGGCTACACCTTC.

This clonotype has a single count. V usage is TRBV7-2 and J usage is TRBJ2-5; 8 bases match TRBD2. The junction had 4 bases not matched to a gene; V was cut back by 5 bases and J by 5 bases. The length of the CDR3 is 13 residues. Germline CDR1 SGHTA, CDR2 FQGNSA. The CDR3 DNA sequence: TGTGCCAGCAGCCGTAGCGGGGACGAGACCCAGTACTTC. Translation gives CASSRSGDETQYF. Full variable domain (outside the CDR3, taken from reference TRBV7-2 and TRBJ2-5): GAGVSQSPSNKVTEKGKDVELRCDPISGHTALYWYRQSLGQGLEFLIYFQGNSAPDKSGLPSDRFSAERTGGSVSTLTIQRTQQEDSAVYLCASSRSGDETQYFGPGTRLLVL.

This clonotype was found many times. The CDR3 spells CASSLRRITDTQYF. The CDR3 DNA is TGCGCCAGCAGCTTACGCAGAATCACAGATACGCAGTATTTT. The chain uses TRBV5-1 and TRBJ2-3; D gene uncertain. CDR1 SGHRS and CDR2 YFSETQ come from the germline V gene. V lost 2 bases and J lost 2, with 9 bases in between. The CDR3 is made up of 14 amino acids.

The rearrangement links TRBV5-4 to TRBJ1-1; D call uncertain. This CDR3 is 12 amino acids long. V gave up 5 bases and J gave up 12 bases, with 17 bases separating them. Germline loops: CDR1 SGHNT, CDR2 YYREEE (reference sequence). The CDR3 sequence: CASRFQSSPSFF. As DNA, the CDR3 is TGTGCCAGCAGATTCCAATCGAGCCCTTCTTTCTTT.

This chain joins TRBV15 and TRBJ2-3; the match to TRBD2 covers 9 bases. Germline CDR1 and CDR2: LNHNV and YYDKDF (reference sequence). The CDR3 spans 15 residues. V shed 3 bases, J shed 3 bases, and the junction held 4 bases outside the gene matches. The CDR3 loop reads CATSSRLAVTDTQYF. For the CDR3, the DNA is TGTGCCACCAGCAGCAGACTAGCGGTGACAGATACGCAGTATTTT.

This clonotype was counted ten times or more. The rearrangement joins TRBV3-1 to TRBJ2-7, with D maybe TRBD2 (5 bases). The V gene lost 4 bases and the J gene lost 2 bases, with 12 bases spanning the gap. Germline CDR1 LGHDT, CDR2 YNNKEL (reference sequence). This CDR3 spans 14 amino acids. Here the CDR3 DNA reads TGTGCCAGCAGCCTCAACGGGGAAACCTACGAGCAGTACTTC. This translates into CASSLNGETYEQYF.

This clonotype was detected a few times. The chain links TRBV5-1 to TRBJ2-5; TRBD1 matches 7 bases. CDR1 is SGHRS, CDR2 YFSETQ, per germline. V lost 4 bases to trimming and J lost 4 bases; unmatched junction nucleotides: 1. There are 12 residues in the CDR3. The CDR3 nucleotides are TGCGCCAGCAGCAGGGGGCTAGAGACCCAGTACTTC. Translated: CASSRGLETQYF.

This sequence joins TRBV7-9 and TRBJ2-5, with TRBD1 identical over 9 bases. Germline assignment: CDR1 SEHNR and CDR2 FQNEAQ (reference sequence). The CDR3 extends over 14 amino acids. The V and J ends lost 5 bases and 4 bases, in that order; junction bases with no gene match: 5. The CDR3: CASSPTGGIETQYF. Here the CDR3 DNA reads TGTGCCAGCAGCCCGACAGGGGGTATAGAGACCCAGTACTTC.

The CDR3 region is CASSGQNGYTF. The CDR3 nucleotides read TGTGCCAGCAGCGGACAGAATGGCTACACCTTC. The rearrangement joins TRBV27 to TRBJ1-2, with D perhaps matching TRBD1 (6 bases). The germline V gene has CDR1 MNHEY and CDR2 SMNVEV (reference sequence). V lost 6 bases and J lost 6, with 8 bases in between. This CDR3 is built from 11 residues.

This clonotype was counted a few times. The chain recombines TRBV12-3 or TRBV12-4 with TRBJ1-1; no clear D. Trimming shortened V by 2 bases and J by 6 bases, and 10 bases separated the two germline ends. The CDR3 covers 13 residues. The CDR3 nucleotides are TGTGCCAGCAGTTTAAATTTGGCGGCTGAAGCTTTCTTT. It codes for CASSLNLAAEAFF.

Ten or more counts support this clonotype. DNA for the CDR3: TGTGCCAGCAGCCCACAGGGGTCCCAAGAGACCCAGTACTTC. Encoded protein: CASSPQGSQETQYF. The chain combines TRBV7-2 with TRBJ2-5, with 7 bases matching TRBD1. V was pared by 5 bases and J by 1 base, with 4 bases of the junction left unmatched. This CDR3 is 14 amino acids long. CDR1 is SGHTA and CDR2 is FQGNSA in the germline V gene. The whole variable domain, remainder taken from reference TRBV7-2 and TRBJ2-5, is GAGVSQSPSNKVTEKGKDVELRCDPISGHTALYWYRQSLGQGLEFLIYFQGNSAPDKSGLPSDRFSAERTGGSVSTLTIQRTQQEDSAVYLCASSPQGSQETQYFGPGTRLLVL.

As to this clonotype: Compared with germline, one end of the junction differs, possibly owing to a read error. The J gene is TRBJ1-3, the V gene TRBV6-5; the match to TRBD1 covers 7 bases. Germline-derived CDR1 and CDR2 are MNHEY and SVGAGI. The CDR3 has 15 amino acids. For the CDR3, the DNA is TGTGCCAGCAGTTCGCCCACAGGGGCTGGAAACACCATATGTTTT. Protein: CASSSPTGAGNTICF.

This clonotype has just a few counts. This chain uses TRBV7-3 with TRBJ1-5, with TRBD1 as a possible D gene (6 bases). The CDR3 has 15 residues. Trimming stripped 2 bases from V and 3 bases from J, with 11 bases between. The V gene's germline CDR1 is SGHTA and CDR2 FQGTGA. The DNA for the CDR3 is TGTGCCAGCAGCTTAGTAGGGGGGCTCAATCAGCCCCAGCATTTT. Translation: CASSLVGGLNQPQHF.

The chain uses TRBV20-1 and TRBJ2-5, with no clear D. Germline values: CDR1 DFQATT, CDR2 SNEGSKA (reference sequence). The V end lost 6 bases, the J end lost 4 bases, and 12 bases lay between the germline ends. This CDR3 comprises 12 residues. This CDR3 reads CSAHSGRETQYF. DNA of the CDR3: TGCAGTGCCCATTCGGGTCGAGAGACCCAGTACTTC.

The rearrangement uses TRBV7-9 and TRBJ1-4, with D possibly TRBD1 on 5 matching bases. Germline-derived CDR1 and CDR2 are SEHNR and FQNEAQ (reference sequence). The CDR3 is 15 residues long. Between the trimmed V and J ends, which lost 2 bases and 11 bases, there was a span of 18 bases. DNA of the CDR3: TGTGCCAGCAGCTTACACGCCCGAGTGGGGCCGAAACTGTTTTTT. It specifies CASSLHARVGPKLFF.